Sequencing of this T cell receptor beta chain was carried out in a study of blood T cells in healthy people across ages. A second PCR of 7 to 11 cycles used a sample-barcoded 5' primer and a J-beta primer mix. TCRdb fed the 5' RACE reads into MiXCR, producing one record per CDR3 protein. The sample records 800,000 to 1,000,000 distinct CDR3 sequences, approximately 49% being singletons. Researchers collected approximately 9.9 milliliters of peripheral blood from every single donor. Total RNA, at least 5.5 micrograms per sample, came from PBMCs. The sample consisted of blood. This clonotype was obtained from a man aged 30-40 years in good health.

CDR3 nucleotide sequence: TGCGCCAGCAGCGACGGACAGGGCAACAATGAGCAGTTCTTC. It specifies CASSDGQGNNEQFF. The chain links TRBV5-1 to TRBJ2-1; TRBD1 agrees at 8 bases. The ends lost 4 bases at V and 5 bases at J; junction bases unmatched: 5. Germline V gene data show CDR1 as SGHRS and CDR2 as YFSETQ. This CDR3 has 14 amino acids.